One T cell receptor beta chain is described in this entry. Its antigen is as yet unknown. TCRdb processed the RT-PCR reads anew with MiXCR; each CDR3 protein has one entry. This sample has some 850,000 distinct CDR3 sequences, with less than 20% found just once. This entry is derived from a study of response to subunit inactivated influenza vaccine. This CDR3 comprises 15 residues. Germline CDR1 LGHDT, CDR2 YNNKEL (reference sequence). Trimming took off 0 bases at V and 4 bases at J, with 12 bases between the two ends. Broader study findings: The authors proposed limited new T cell recruitment per seasonal influenza vaccination.

The sequencing here drew on PBMCs from blood, taken 5 to 6 days after vaccination. The TCR originated in a man aged 50 or older who received an inactivated influenza vaccine. V is TRBV3-1 and J is TRBJ2-5; D remains unclear. The CDR3 region has the DNA TGTGCCAGCAGCCAAGATCTAGGGCAGACAGAGACCCAGTACTTC. As protein: CASSQDLGQTETQYF.